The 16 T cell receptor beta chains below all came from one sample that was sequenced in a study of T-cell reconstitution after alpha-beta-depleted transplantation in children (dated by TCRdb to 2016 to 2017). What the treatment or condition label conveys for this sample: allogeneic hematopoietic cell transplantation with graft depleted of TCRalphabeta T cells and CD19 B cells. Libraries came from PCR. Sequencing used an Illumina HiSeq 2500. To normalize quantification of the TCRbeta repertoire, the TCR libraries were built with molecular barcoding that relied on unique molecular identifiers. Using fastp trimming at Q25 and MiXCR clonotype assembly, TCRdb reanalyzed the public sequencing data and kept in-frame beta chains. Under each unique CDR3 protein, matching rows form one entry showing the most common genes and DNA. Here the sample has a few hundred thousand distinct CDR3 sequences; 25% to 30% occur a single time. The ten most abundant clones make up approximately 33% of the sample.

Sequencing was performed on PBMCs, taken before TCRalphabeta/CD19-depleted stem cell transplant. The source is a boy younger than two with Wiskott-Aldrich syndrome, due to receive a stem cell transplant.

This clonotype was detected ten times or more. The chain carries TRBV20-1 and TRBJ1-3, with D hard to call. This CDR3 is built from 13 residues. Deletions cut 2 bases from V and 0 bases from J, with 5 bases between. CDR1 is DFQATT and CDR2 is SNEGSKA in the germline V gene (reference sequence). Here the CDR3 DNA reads TGCAGTGCTAGACAGAGCTCTGGAAACACCATATATTTT. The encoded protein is CSARQSSGNTIYF.

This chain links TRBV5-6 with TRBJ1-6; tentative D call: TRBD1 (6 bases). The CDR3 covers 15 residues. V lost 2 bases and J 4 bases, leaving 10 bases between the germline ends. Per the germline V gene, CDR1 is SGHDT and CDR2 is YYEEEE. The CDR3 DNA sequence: TGTGCCAGCAGCTTACGACAGGTGTATAATTCACCCCTCCACTTT. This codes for CASSLRQVYNSPLHF.

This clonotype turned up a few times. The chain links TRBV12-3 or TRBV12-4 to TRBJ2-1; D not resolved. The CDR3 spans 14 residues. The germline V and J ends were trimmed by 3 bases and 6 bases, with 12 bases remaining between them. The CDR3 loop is CASSFWLASNEQFF. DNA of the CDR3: TGTGCCAGCAGTTTCTGGTTGGCGTCCAATGAGCAGTTCTTC.

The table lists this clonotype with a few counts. In nucleotides, the CDR3 is TGCAGTGCAACGCTCCGGGACAGGGAGTTCAGGAGGATCGCTGAAGCTTTCTTT. It yields the protein CSATLRDREFRRIAEAFF. This sequence joins TRBV20-1 and TRBJ1-1; 9 positions agree with TRBD1. The ends lost 6 bases at V and 6 bases at J; junction bases unmatched: 23. CDR3 length: 18 residues. Germline V gives CDR1 DFQATT, CDR2 SNEGSKA (reference sequence).

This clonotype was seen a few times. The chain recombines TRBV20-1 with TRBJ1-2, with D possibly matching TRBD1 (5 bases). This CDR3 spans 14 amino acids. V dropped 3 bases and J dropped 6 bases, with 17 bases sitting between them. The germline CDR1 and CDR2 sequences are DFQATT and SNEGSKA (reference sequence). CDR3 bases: TGCAGTGCTAGGATGACCCGGGGAGGGGATGGCTACACCTTC. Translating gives CSARMTRGGDGYTF.

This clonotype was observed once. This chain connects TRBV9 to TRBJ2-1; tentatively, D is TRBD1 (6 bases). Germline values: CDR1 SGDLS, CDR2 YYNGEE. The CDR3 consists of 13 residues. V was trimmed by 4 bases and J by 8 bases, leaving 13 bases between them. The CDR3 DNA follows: TGTGCCAGCAGCAATCGACAGGTCGATGAGCAGTTCTTC. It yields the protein CASSNRQVDEQFF.

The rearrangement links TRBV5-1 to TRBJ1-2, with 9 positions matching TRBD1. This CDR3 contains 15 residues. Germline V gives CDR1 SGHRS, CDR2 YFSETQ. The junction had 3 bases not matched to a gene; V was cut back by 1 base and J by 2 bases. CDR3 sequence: CASSLSGTGNYGYTF. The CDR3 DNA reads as TGCGCCAGCAGCTTGTCCGGGACAGGGAACTATGGCTACACCTTC. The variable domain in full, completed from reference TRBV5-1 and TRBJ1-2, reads KAGVTQTPRYLIKTRGQQVTLSCSPISGHRSVSWYQQTPGQGLQFLFEYFSETQRNKGNFPGRFSGRQFSNSRSEMNVSTLELGDSALYLCASSLSGTGNYGYTFGSGTRLTVV.

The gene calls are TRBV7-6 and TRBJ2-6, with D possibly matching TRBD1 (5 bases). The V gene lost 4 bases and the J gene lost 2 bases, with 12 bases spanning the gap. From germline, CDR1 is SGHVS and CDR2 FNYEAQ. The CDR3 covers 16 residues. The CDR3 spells CASSWSARAGANVLTF. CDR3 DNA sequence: TGTGCCAGCAGCTGGTCGGCCAGGGCTGGGGCCAACGTCCTGACTTTC.

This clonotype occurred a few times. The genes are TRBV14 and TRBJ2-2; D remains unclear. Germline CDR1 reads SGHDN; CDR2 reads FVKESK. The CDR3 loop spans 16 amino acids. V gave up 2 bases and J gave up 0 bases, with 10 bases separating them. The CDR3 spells CASSQNRLPNTGELFF. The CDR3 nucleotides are TGTGCCAGCAGCCAAAATAGGCTACCGAACACCGGGGAGCTGTTTTTT.

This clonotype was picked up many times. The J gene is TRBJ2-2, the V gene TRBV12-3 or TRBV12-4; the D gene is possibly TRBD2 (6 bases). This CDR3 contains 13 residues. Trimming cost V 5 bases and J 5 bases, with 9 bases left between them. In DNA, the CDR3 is TGTGCCAGCAGTCCCCGGGGGACCGGGGAGCTGTTTTTT. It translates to CASSPRGTGELFF.

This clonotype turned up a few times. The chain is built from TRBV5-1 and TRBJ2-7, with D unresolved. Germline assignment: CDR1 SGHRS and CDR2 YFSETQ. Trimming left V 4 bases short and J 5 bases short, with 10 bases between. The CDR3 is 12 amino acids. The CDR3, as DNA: TGCGCCAGCAGCCCGGATGGTCACGAGCAGTACTTC. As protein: CASSPDGHEQYF.

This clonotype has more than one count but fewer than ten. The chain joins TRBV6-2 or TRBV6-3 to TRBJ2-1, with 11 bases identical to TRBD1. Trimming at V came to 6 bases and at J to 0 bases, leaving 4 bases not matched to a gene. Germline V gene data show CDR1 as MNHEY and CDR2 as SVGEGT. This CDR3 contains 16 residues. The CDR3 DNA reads TGTGCCAGCAGAGGACAGGGGGCCTCCTCCTACAATGAGCAGTTCTTC. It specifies CASRGQGASSYNEQFF.

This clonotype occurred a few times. CDR3 sequence: CASSLRGSGSSGEQFF. The CDR3 DNA follows: TGTGCCAGCAGCTTAAGAGGAAGCGGGAGCTCAGGTGAGCAGTTCTTC. The chain recombines TRBV7-8 with TRBJ2-1, with 8 bases fitting TRBD2. The CDR3 is made up of 16 amino acids. Germline lookup yields CDR1 SGHVS and CDR2 FQNEAQ. J gave up 9 bases and V 2 bases, and 12 bases lay outside the gene matches.

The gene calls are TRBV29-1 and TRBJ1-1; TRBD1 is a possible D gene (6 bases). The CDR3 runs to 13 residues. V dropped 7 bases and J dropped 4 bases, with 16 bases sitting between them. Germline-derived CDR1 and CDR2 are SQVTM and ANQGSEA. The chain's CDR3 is CSALTGLLTEAFF. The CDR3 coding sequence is TGCAGCGCTCTAACAGGGTTACTCACTGAAGCTTTCTTT.

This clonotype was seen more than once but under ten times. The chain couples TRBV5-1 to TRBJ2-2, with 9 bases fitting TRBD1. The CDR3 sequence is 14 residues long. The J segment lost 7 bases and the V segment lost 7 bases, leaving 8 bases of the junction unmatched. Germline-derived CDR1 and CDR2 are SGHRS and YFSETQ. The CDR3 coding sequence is TGCGCCAGCGTTCCGGGACAGGGAATCGGGGAGCTGTTTTTT. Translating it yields CASVPGQGIGELFF.

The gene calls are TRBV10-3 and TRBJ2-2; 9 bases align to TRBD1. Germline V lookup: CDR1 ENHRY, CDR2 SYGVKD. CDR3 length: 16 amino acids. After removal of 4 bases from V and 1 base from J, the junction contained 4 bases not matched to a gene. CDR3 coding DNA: TGTGCCATCAGTGGACCGGGACAGGGGAACACCGGGGAGCTGTTTTTT. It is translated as CAISGPGQGNTGELFF.